This entry concerns a single T cell receptor beta chain. Original data processing: Reference gene primer amplification in the assay estimated nucleated cell counts. Generated by immunoSEQ multiplex PCR, the TCRdb table keeps only in-frame clones and is missing some. That table supplies the V and J calls and clone size; D and trimming were determined from the DNA. The sample lists more than 250,000 clones, around 87% occurring once. The sample is drawn from a study of blood T cell repertoires in COVID-19. As for the study in general: The origin of the acute and convalescent COVID-19 samples was the United States, Italy and Spain. Sample material is recorded as cDNA or gDNA derived from T cells, B-cell-depleted T cells, or PBMCs.

V dropped 4 bases and J dropped 7; count of bases not matched to a gene: 5. CDR1 SEHNR and CDR2 FQNEAQ come from the germline V gene (reference sequence). The CDR3 totals 15 residues. In assigning cohorts, the study relied on participant-reported clinical history. The TCR was taken from a woman under 30 with acute COVID-19. The rearrangement uses TRBV7-9 and TRBJ1-6, with TRBD1 matching over 9 bases. Material: PBMCs or T cells enriched from blood (not recorded which). The CDR3 DNA reads TGTGCCAGCAGCTCGAGACAGGGGGTAAATTCACCCCTCCACTTT. Translation gives CASSSRQGVNSPLHF.